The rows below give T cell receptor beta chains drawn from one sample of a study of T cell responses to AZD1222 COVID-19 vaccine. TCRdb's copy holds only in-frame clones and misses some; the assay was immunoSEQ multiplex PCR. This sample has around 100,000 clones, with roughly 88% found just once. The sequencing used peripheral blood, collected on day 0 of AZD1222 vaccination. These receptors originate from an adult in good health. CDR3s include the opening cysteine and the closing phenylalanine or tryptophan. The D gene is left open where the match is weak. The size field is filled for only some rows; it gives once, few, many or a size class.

CASSRNQGASNEKLFF,TGTGCCAGCAGCAGAAATCAGGGGGCTTCAAATGAAAAACTGTTTTTT,16,TRBV7-2,TRBJ1-4,TRBD1,.
CASSQDRQPSSAFF,TGTGCCAGCAGCCAAGATCGACAGCCGTCGTCTGCTTTCTTT,14,TRBV4-2,TRBJ1-1,.,.
CASSFWGTQPQHF,TGTGCCAGCAGCTTTTGGGGCACCCAGCCCCAGCATTTT,13,TRBV5-4,TRBJ1-5,.,.
CASSSGVNTEAFF,TGTGCCAGCAGTTCTGGGGTGAACACTGAAGCTTTCTTT,13,TRBV12-3/TRBV12-4,TRBJ1-1,.,.
CASSQDRQSGSTNEKLFF,TGTGCCAGCAGCCAAGATCGTCAGAGTGGGTCAACTAATGAAAAACTGTTTTTT,18,TRBV4-2,TRBJ1-4,.,.
CASGAGDLYEQYF,TGTGCCAGCGGAGCGGGGGACCTCTACGAGCAGTACTTC,13,TRBV2,TRBJ2-7,TRBD2,.
CASSEIGPSGEKLFF,TGTGCCAGCAGTGAAATTGGGCCCAGTGGGGAAAAACTGTTTTTT,15,TRBV25-1,TRBJ1-4,.,.
CASSLRDGDYEQYF,TGCGCCAGCAGCCTCCGGGACGGGGACTACGAGCAGTACTTC,14,TRBV4-1,TRBJ2-7,.,.
CSVLEVGELFF,TGCAGCGTCCTAGAAGTCGGGGAGCTGTTTTTT,11,TRBV29-1,TRBJ2-2,.,.
CAISEGLHEQYF,TGTGCCATCAGTGAGGGCCTCCACGAGCAGTACTTC,12,TRBV10-3,TRBJ2-7,.,.
CASSPNQGNQPQHF,TGTGCCAGCAGCCCAAATCAGGGGAATCAGCCCCAGCATTTT,14,TRBV6-2/TRBV6-3,TRBJ1-5,.,.
CASSYRQPYEQYF,TGTGCCAGCAGTTACCGACAGCCCTACGAGCAGTACTTC,13,TRBV6-5,TRBJ2-7,.,.
CASSSNRDRGQANEKLFF,TGTGCCAGCAGCTCCAACCGGGACAGGGGGCAAGCTAATGAAAAACTGTTTTTT,18,TRBV5-4,TRBJ1-4,TRBD1,.
CASSQVGQPAYNEQFF,TGCGCCAGCAGCCAAGTGGGACAGCCGGCCTACAATGAGCAGTTCTTC,16,TRBV4-1,TRBJ2-1,TRBD1,.
CAWTPPDRKGIYGYTF,TGTGCCTGGACTCCACCCGACAGGAAAGGGATCTATGGCTACACCTTC,16,TRBV30,TRBJ1-2,.,.
CARSLWQGATDTQYF,TGTGCCAGAAGCTTGTGGCAGGGGGCTACAGATACGCAGTATTTT,15,TRBV5-3,TRBJ2-3,TRBD1,.
CAISGGLALAEAFF,TGTGCCATCAGTGGAGGCCTTGCTTTAGCTGAAGCTTTCTTT,14,TRBV10-3,TRBJ1-1,.,.
CASSLGQNTEAFF,TGTGCCAGCAGCTTGGGCCAGAACACTGAAGCTTTCTTT,13,TRBV7-9,TRBJ1-1,.,.
CASTNRGHQPQHF,TGTGCCAGCACCAACCGGGGGCATCAGCCCCAGCATTTT,13,TRBV28,TRBJ1-5,.,.
CASSLGNVEKLFF,TGCGCCAGCAGCTTGGGAAACGTTGAAAAACTGTTTTTT,13,TRBV5-1,TRBJ1-4,.,.
CASSVGLTGAIYGYTF,TGTGCCAGCAGCGTAGGATTGACAGGGGCCATCTATGGCTACACCTTC,16,TRBV9,TRBJ1-2,TRBD1,.
CASSQEMGLRANGYTF,TGTGCCAGCAGCCAAGAAATGGGGCTCAGGGCGAATGGCTACACCTTC,16,TRBV7-2,TRBJ1-2,.,once